One and the same sample provided the 2 T cell receptor beta chains below, sequenced in a study of T cell changes during pregnancy in multiple sclerosis. Sequencing used immunoSEQ multiplex PCR; TCRdb keeps in-frame clones, though not all of them. Of around 60,000 clones in the sample, about nine tenths were seen once. Sequenced material: peripheral blood, taken in the second trimester of pregnancy. All receptors derive from a female donor in good health, enrolled as a control in a pregnancy study.

The chain joins TRBV4-2 to TRBJ1-4; D might be TRBD1 (5 bases). Trimming pared 1 base from V and 8 bases from J, leaving 20 bases between. Germline CDR1 reads LGHNA; CDR2 reads YNFKEQ. CDR3 size: 17 residues. The CDR3: CASSQGWSADMGEKLFF. The CDR3 coding sequence is TGTGCCAGCAGCCAAGGTTGGTCGGCGGACATGGGCGAAAAACTGTTTTTT.

The genes are TRBV9 and TRBJ2-5, with D maybe TRBD2 (5 bases). This CDR3 has 13 residues. Trimming cost V 0 bases and J 5 bases, with 8 bases left between them. Germline V gene lookup returns CDR1 SGDLS and CDR2 YYNGEE. The CDR3 DNA reads as TGTGCCAGCAGCGTAGACAGAGGGGAGACCCAGTACTTC. Residues: CASSVDRGETQYF.